Only a few counts were recorded for the clone carrying this T cell receptor beta chain. This entry is derived from a study of T-cell memory formation after mild COVID-19. The V end was cut by 3 bases, the J end by 5 bases, with 10 bases between. The CDR3 contains 13 residues. The germline gives CDR1 SGHTA, CDR2 FQGNSA. TCRdb called the 5' RACE reads again in MiXCR, with one record for every CDR3 protein. This sample has over 120,000 distinct CDR3 sequences, with approximately 21% found just once. Sequenced: PBMCs or a T cell subset sorted from them (not recorded which). The receptor was isolated from an adult woman who had mild COVID-19 (a few samples of this study predate the infection). Cell type and time point are not known. This chain connects TRBV7-2 to TRBJ1-1; D uncertain. For the CDR3, the DNA is TGTGCCAGCAGCTTTGTGCGGGGAACTGAAGCTTTCTTT. Amino acids: CASSFVRGTEAFF.